A selection of T cell receptor beta chains follows, all from one sample in a study of T cell repertoires and HLA-DP antigens. This table comes from immunoSEQ multiplex PCR, and its TCRdb copy is limited to in-frame clones, with some not included. The table records over 100,000 clones, 80% to 95% of them present only once. No antigen is known for these receptors. The sequenced material came from CD4+ T cells from PBMCs. The receptors were sampled from a young woman in good health and CMV-seronegative. Each CDR3 is given with its conserved first and last residue. The D gene is left open where the match is weak. Size tells how often a clone was seen (once, few, many) or the class of an expanded clone, and some rows leave it out.

J gene | clone size | V gene | D gene | CDR3 DNA | CDR3 protein
TRBJ1-2 | NA | TRBV7-9 | NA | TGTGCCAGCAGCGCAGGGACATGGGGCTACACCTTC | CASSAGTWGYTF
TRBJ2-7 | NA | TRBV6-5 | TRBD1 | TGTGCCAGCAGCGACAGGGGGTCGTACGAGCAGTACTTC | CASSDRGSYEQYF
TRBJ2-6 | NA | TRBV19 | TRBD1 | TGTGCCAGTAGGATGGGACAGTCTGGGGCCAACGTCCTGACTTTC | CASRMGQSGANVLTF
TRBJ2-7 | NA | TRBV7-9 | NA | TGTGCCAGCAGCTTAGTTTCGCGAGAGTACGACGAGCAGTACTTC | CASSLVSREYDEQYF
TRBJ2-2 | NA | TRBV10-2 | NA | TGCGCCGCGCGGGACACAACGAACACCGGGGAGCTGTTTTTT | CAARDTTNTGELFF
TRBJ1-1 | NA | TRBV9 | NA | TGTGCCAGCAGCGTAGTAGGGGGGCGGTTGAACACTGAAGCTTTCTTT | CASSVVGGRLNTEAFF
TRBJ1-4 | NA | TRBV5-1 | NA | TGCGCCAGCAGCTTGGGGGACGGCCAAAACGACTATAATGAAAAACTGTTTTTT | CASSLGDGQNDYNEKLFF
TRBJ2-2 | NA | TRBV6-5 | NA | TGTGCCAGCAAAGGGGGAGGGCCTAGCACCGGGGAGCTGTTTTTT | CASKGGGPSTGELFF
TRBJ2-3 | NA | TRBV7-2 | NA | TGTGCCAGCAGCTTAGAACGGGGGAGCTTCCATACGCAGTATTTT | CASSLERGSFHTQYF
TRBJ2-1 | NA | TRBV4-1 | TRBD2 | TGCGCCAGCAGCCAAGGGGGGGCTAGCGGGAGTTCAAATGAGCAGTTCTTC | CASSQGGASGSSNEQFF
TRBJ2-7 | NA | TRBV7-8 | NA | TGTGCCAGCAGCCCGCGGGTGGTAGCGCGGCCCTACGAGCAGTACTTC | CASSPRVVARPYEQYF
TRBJ1-5 | NA | TRBV18 | NA | TGTGCCAGCTCACCACCGGACCAGCCCCAGCATTTT | CASSPPDQPQHF
TRBJ1-2 | NA | TRBV5-6 | NA | TGTGCCAGCAGCTCCCGACACGTTAACTATGGCTACACCTTC | CASSSRHVNYGYTF
TRBJ1-5 | NA | TRBV19 | NA | TGTGCCAGTAGTACCTACGGGGGCAATCAGCCCCAGCATTTT | CASSTYGGNQPQHF
TRBJ2-6 | NA | TRBV19 | NA | TGTGCCAGTAGTATCCTCCAGGGCCTCTCTGGGGCCAACGTCCTGACTTTC | CASSILQGLSGANVLTF
TRBJ1-5 | NA | TRBV7-8 | NA | TGTGCCAGCTCCGGGGGCAGGACGTATAGCAATCAGCCCCAGCATTTT | CASSGGRTYSNQPQHF
TRBJ1-2 | NA | TRBV12-5 | TRBD1 | TGTGCTACCGGACAGGAGAGCGGCCTCTATGGCTACACCTTC | CATGQESGLYGYTF
TRBJ1-5 | few | TRBV7-9 | NA | TGTGCCAGCAGCCCAAGGGGATTGGGCAATCAGCCCCAGCATTTT | CASSPRGLGNQPQHF